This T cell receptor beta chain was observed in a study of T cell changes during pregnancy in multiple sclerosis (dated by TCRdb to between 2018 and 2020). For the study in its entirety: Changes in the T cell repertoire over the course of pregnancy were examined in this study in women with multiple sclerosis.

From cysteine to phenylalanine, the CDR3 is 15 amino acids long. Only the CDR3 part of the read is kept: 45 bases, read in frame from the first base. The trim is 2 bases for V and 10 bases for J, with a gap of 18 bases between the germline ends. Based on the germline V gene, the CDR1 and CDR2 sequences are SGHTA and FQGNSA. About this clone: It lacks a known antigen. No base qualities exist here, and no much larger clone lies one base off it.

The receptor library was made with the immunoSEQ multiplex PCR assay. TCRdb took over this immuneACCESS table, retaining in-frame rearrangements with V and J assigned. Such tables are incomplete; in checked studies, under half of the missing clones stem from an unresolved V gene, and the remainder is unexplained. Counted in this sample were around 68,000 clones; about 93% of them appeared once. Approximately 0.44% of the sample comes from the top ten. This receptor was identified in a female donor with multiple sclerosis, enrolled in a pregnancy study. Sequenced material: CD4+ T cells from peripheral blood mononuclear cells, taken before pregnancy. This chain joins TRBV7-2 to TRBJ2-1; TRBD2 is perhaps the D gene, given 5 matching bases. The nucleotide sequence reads TGTGCCAGCAGCTTATTGAGTATTCGGGGAGTCGAGCAGTTCTTC. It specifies CASSLLSIRGVEQFF.